This T cell receptor beta chain was captured by sequencing in a study of blood T cells in healthy people across ages. The study, taken as a whole, reports: In older individuals, TCR beta diversity per million T cells was lower, falling roughly linearly with age. Long-lived donors exceeded aged donors in naive CD4+ cells and diversity.

Worth noting for this clonotype: Its cognate antigen is unknown.

The total RNA that was extracted per sample amounted to at least 5 micrograms. With a J-beta primer mix and a sample-barcoded 5' primer, a second PCR ran 7 to 11 cycles. Using its own MiXCR run on the 5' RACE reads, TCRdb lists one record per CDR3 protein. The table records under 2,000,000 distinct CDR3 sequences, roughly 52% of them present only once. Germline V gene lookup returns CDR1 PRHDT and CDR2 FYEKMQ (reference sequence). The V end lost 4 bases, the J end lost 16 bases, and 23 bases lay between the germline ends. The CDR3 length is 15 residues. V usage is TRBV13 and J usage is TRBJ1-6; D remains ambiguous. Sample: blood. The sequence was collected from a woman aged 40 to 50 in good health. CDR3 nucleotide sequence: TGTGCCAGCAGCTCCAATGTCTGTCGGCCTCCGAAGCTCCACTTT. Translated, it gives CASSSNVCRPPKLHF. The complete variable domain, with remaining parts taken from reference TRBV13 and TRBJ1-6, reads AAGVIQSPRHLIKEKRETATLKCYPIPRHDTVYWYQQGPGQDPQFLISFYEKMQSDKGSIPDRFSAQQFSDYHSELNMSSLELGDSALYFCASSSNVCRPPKLHFGNGTRLTVT.